Listed below are T cell receptor beta chains from one sample, sequenced in a study of patients and donors after allogeneic stem cell transplantation. TCRdb re-called the RT-PCR reads through MiXCR, storing one row per CDR3 protein. The sample has 190,000 or so distinct CDR3 sequences; around 41% are singletons. The sequenced sample consisted of blood, either unsorted or a sorted T cell fraction (not recorded which). All receptors derive from a human donor who was either an allogeneic HSCT recipient or a stem cell or donor lymphocyte infusion donor (not recorded which). It is not recorded whose cells these are; they may come from a transplant donor. The CDR3 runs from the conserved cysteine through the conserved F or W. D genes are given only for firm matches. Where a row states a size, it is once, few, many or the class of an expanded clone; other rows omit it.

few	TRBV27	TRBJ2-3	.	TGTGCCAGCAGTTTCCTTGGGAAATTCACAGATACGCAGTATTTT	CASSFLGKFTDTQYF
few	TRBV20-1	TRBJ1-5	.	TGCAGTGCTAGGGTACTTGTTTCGGGCAATCAGCCCCAGCATTTT	CSARVLVSGNQPQHF
few	TRBV29-1	TRBJ1-2	TRBD1	TGCAGCGTTGTTTGGTCGCAGGGGGTCAATGGCTACACCTTC	CSVVWSQGVNGYTF
.	TRBV29-1	TRBJ1-2	.	TGCAGCGTTCAGGCAGGTGCTGGCTACACCTTC	CSVQAGAGYTF
.	TRBV5-5	TRBJ1-4	.	TGTGCCAGCAGCTTGATCCCGGGGGCAGATGAAAAACTGTTTTTT	CASSLIPGADEKLFF
few	TRBV7-2	TRBJ1-2	.	TGTGCCAGCAGCCCGATGATGGGGAGAGGCTACACCTTC	CASSPMMGRGYTF
once	TRBV20-1	TRBJ1-4	.	TGCAGTGCTGTAAAACTGGGGGGGAAATTTGAAAAACTGTTTTTT	CSAVKLGGKFEKLFF
few	TRBV19	TRBJ1-5	.	TGTGCCAGTAGTCCCCGCGGAGTGGCCAATCAGCCCCAGCATTTT	CASSPRGVANQPQHF
.	TRBV7-9	TRBJ2-7	.	TGTGCCAGCAGCCCCGTAGCGACCTCCTACGAGCAGTACTTC	CASSPVATSYEQYF
many	TRBV12-3/TRBV12-4	TRBJ1-1	.	TGTGCCAGCAGTTTCGGCCCGAACACTGAAGCTTTCTTT	CASSFGPNTEAFF
.	TRBV12-3/TRBV12-4	TRBJ2-5	.	TGTGCCAGCAGTTCCAGGGGTGGAGGGCAAGAGACCCAGTACTTC	CASSSRGGGQETQYF
.	TRBV19	TRBJ1-1	.	TGTGCCAGTAGCACGGGACTCGCGAGAGGTGAAGCTTTCTTT	CASSTGLARGEAFF
few	TRBV19	TRBJ1-2	.	TGTGCCAGTACCCCCTCGTTCGGGAGGGACTATGGCTACACCTTC	CASTPSFGRDYGYTF
few	TRBV10-3	TRBJ1-2	.	TGTGCCATCAGTGAGTCGCGGGCCAGGGCTTATGGCTACACCTTC	CAISESRARAYGYTF
few	TRBV12-3/TRBV12-4	TRBJ2-1	.	TGTGCCAGCCGTTCCGGGTTCGTATCGTCTTCCTACAATGAGCAGTTCTTC	CASRSGFVSSSYNEQFF
.	TRBV28	TRBJ1-6	.	TGTGCCAGCAGTTTATTACAGGTCTATAATTCACCCCTCCACTTT	CASSLLQVYNSPLHF
.	TRBV7-9	TRBJ2-5	.	TGTGCCAGCAGCTTAGATGCACTAGAAGAGACCCAGTACTTC	CASSLDALEETQYF
few	TRBV4-2	TRBJ1-2	.	TGTGCCAGCAGCCCTCTCGGACAGAACTATGGCTACACCTTC	CASSPLGQNYGYTF
.	TRBV14	TRBJ2-7	.	TGTGCCAGCAGCCAAGATAGGGTCAGCGAGCAGTACTTC	CASSQDRVSEQYF